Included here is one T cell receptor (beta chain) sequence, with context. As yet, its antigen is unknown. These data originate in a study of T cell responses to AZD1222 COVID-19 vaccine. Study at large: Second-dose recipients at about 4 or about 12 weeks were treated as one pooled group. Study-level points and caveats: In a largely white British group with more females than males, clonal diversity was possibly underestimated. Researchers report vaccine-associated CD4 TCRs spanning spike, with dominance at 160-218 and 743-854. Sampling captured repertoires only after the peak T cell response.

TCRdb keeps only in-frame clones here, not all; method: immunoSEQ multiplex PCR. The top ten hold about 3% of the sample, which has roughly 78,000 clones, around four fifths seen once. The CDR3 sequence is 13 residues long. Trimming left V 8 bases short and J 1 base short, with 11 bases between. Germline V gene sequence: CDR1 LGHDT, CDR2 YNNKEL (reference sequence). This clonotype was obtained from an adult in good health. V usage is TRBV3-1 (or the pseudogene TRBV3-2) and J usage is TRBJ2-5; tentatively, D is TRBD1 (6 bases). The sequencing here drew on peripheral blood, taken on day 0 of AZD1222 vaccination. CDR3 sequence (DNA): TGTGCCAGCCAACAGGGAATCCAAGAGACCCAGTACTTC. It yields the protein CASQQGIQETQYF.